This T cell receptor beta chain was captured in a study of T cells in Graves' hyperthyroidism and ophthalmopathy. This clonotype occurred many times. Using RNA transcripts as the source, TCR beta CDR3 regions were amplified. With the HTBI primer set, the TCR CDR3 went through a first round of RT-PCR. TCRdb reprocessed the multiplex PCR reads with MiXCR, giving one entry per CDR3 protein. Here the sample spans 490,000 or so distinct CDR3 sequences, about 16% being singletons. The CDR3 is 16 residues long. CDR1 is SGHDT and CDR2 is YYEEEE in the germline V gene. V gave up 1 base and J gave up 0 bases, with 11 bases separating them.

The gene calls are TRBV5-6 and TRBJ2-4; TRBD1 might be the D (5 bases). This sequence was found in a woman aged 30 to 39 with Graves' ophthalmopathy. Sequenced material: blood. CDR3 sequence: CASSLKGIVAKNIQYF. The CDR3 nucleotides read TGTGCCAGCAGCTTGAAGGGGATTGTAGCCAAAAACATTCAGTACTTC.